The rows below give T cell receptor beta chains drawn from one sample of a study of response to subunit inactivated influenza vaccine. Each CDR3 protein gets one entry after TCRdb re-called the RT-PCR reads with MiXCR. This table has around 500,000 distinct CDR3 sequences, about a tenth appearing once. Sequencing used PBMCs from blood, obtained roughly 48 days after vaccination. These TCRs come from a middle-aged man who received an inactivated influenza vaccine. Each CDR3 is given with its conserved first and last residue. The D gene is left open where the match is weak. The size field is filled for only some rows; it gives once, few, many or a size class.

D | J | size | V | CDR3 | DNA
NA | TRBJ1-4 | once | TRBV13 | CASSVRGHEKLFF | TGTGCCAGCAGCGTCAGGGGTCATGAAAAACTGTTTTTT
NA | TRBJ2-3 | NA | TRBV2 | CASKETDTQYF | TGTGCCAGCAAAGAGACAGATACGCAGTATTTT
TRBD1 | TRBJ2-5 | few | TRBV5-1 | CASSSRTGGLETQYF | TGCGCCAGCAGCTCTAGGACAGGGGGCTTGGAGACCCAGTACTTC
NA | TRBJ1-1 | many | TRBV6-2/TRBV6-3 | CASRTGNTEAFF | TGTGCCAGCAGGACAGGGAACACTGAAGCTTTCTTT
NA | TRBJ2-3 | NA | TRBV12-3/TRBV12-4 | CASSLAGTVVYTDTQYF | TGTGCCAGCAGTTTAGCGGGGACCGTCGTCTACACAGATACGCAGTATTTT
TRBD2 | TRBJ2-5 | few | TRBV20-1 | CSAGGLAGVETQYF | TGCAGTGCTGGGGGACTAGCGGGAGTTGAGACCCAGTACTTC
NA | TRBJ2-1 | many | TRBV5-1 | CASSSSTGDEQFF | TGCGCCAGCAGCTCAAGTACGGGTGATGAGCAGTTCTTC
NA | TRBJ2-5 | few | TRBV7-8 | CASSLDLGLWTQYF | TGTGCCAGCAGCTTAGATTTGGGACTGTGGACCCAGTACTTC
TRBD2 | TRBJ2-7 | many | TRBV6-1 | CASSPTSGSYEQYF | TGTGCCAGCAGCCCCACTAGCGGCTCCTACGAGCAGTACTTC
TRBD1 | TRBJ1-5 | NA | TRBV7-2 | CASSPDRVGNQPQHF | TGTGCCAGCAGCCCAGACAGGGTAGGCAATCAGCCCCAGCATTTT
TRBD2 | TRBJ2-7 | many | TRBV29-1 | CSVRAGGRVEQYF | TGCAGCGTACGAGCGGGAGGTCGTGTCGAGCAGTACTTC
NA | TRBJ1-2 | NA | TRBV4-2 | CASSHPGSGVTGYTF | TGTGCCAGCAGCCATCCAGGGTCAGGGGTTACTGGCTACACCTTC
TRBD1 | TRBJ2-3 | NA | TRBV12-3/TRBV12-4 | CASSLAGTGSTDTQYF | TGTGCCAGCAGTTTAGCGGGGACAGGGAGCACAGATACGCAGTATTTT
NA | TRBJ2-1 | few | TRBV20-1 | CSAEPGQTFSYNEQFF | TGCAGTGCCGAGCCGGGACAAACTTTCTCCTACAATGAGCAGTTCTTC
NA | TRBJ2-7 | NA | TRBV7-8 | CASSLAGTKHEQYF | TGTGCCAGCAGCTTAGCCGGGACAAAGCACGAGCAGTACTTC
NA | TRBJ1-1 | NA | TRBV7-2 | CASSIRREAFF | TGTGCCAGCAGCATTAGACGTGAAGCTTTCTTT
NA | TRBJ1-5 | many | TRBV6-2/TRBV6-3 | CASSYAGFLSNQPQHF | TGTGCCAGCAGTTACGCCGGGTTCCTTAGCAATCAGCCCCAGCATTTT
NA | TRBJ1-2 | NA | TRBV15 | CATSREDYPNYGYTF | TGTGCCACCAGCAGAGAGGACTATCCTAACTATGGCTACACCTTC
NA | TRBJ1-2 | NA | TRBV7-9 | CASSYQGGRGYGYTF | TGTGCCAGCAGCTACCAAGGGGGGCGCGGCTATGGCTACACCTTC
TRBD2 | TRBJ2-2 | many | TRBV7-9 | CASSSTSGLNTGELFF | TGTGCCAGCAGCTCCACTAGCGGACTGAACACCGGGGAGCTGTTTTTT
NA | TRBJ2-2 | many | TRBV12-3/TRBV12-4 | CASQNTGELFF | TGTGCCAGCCAAAACACCGGGGAGCTGTTTTTT
NA | TRBJ2-3 | few | TRBV6-5 | CASSYSPPGGGTRDTQYF | TGTGCCAGCAGTTACTCCCCCCCTGGGGGAGGCACAAGAGATACGCAGTATTTT
NA | TRBJ2-7 | few | TRBV7-2 | CASTFGVFSYEQYF | TGTGCCAGCACCTTCGGGGTATTCTCCTACGAGCAGTACTTC
NA | TRBJ1-4 | few | TRBV7-2 | CASSLALRARSNEKLFF | TGTGCCAGCAGCTTAGCGCTTAGGGCACGGTCTAATGAAAAACTGTTTTTT
TRBD1 | TRBJ2-1 | NA | TRBV19 | CASSKGQSSYNEQFF | TGTGCCAGTAGTAAGGGACAGAGCTCCTACAATGAGCAGTTCTTC
NA | TRBJ2-1 | NA | TRBV2 | CATSLMGEQFF | TGTGCCACCAGTTTGATGGGTGAGCAGTTCTTC
TRBD1 | TRBJ2-1 | NA | TRBV11-2 | CASSIGQGALWGYNEQFF | TGTGCCAGCAGCATTGGACAGGGTGCCTTATGGGGCTACAATGAGCAGTTCTTC
NA | TRBJ2-7 | NA | TRBV11-2 | CASSPPGAGAYYEQYF | TGTGCCAGCAGCCCACCCGGGGCGGGGGCCTACTACGAGCAGTACTTC
TRBD1 | TRBJ2-5 | many | TRBV20-1 | CSARETGRETQYF | TGCAGTGCTAGGGAGACAGGGCGGGAGACCCAGTACTTC
NA | TRBJ2-7 | many | TRBV5-5 | CASLLGEGTYEQYF | TGTGCCAGCCTCTTGGGAGAGGGAACCTACGAGCAGTACTTC
NA | TRBJ2-7 | few | TRBV6-1 | CASNYDGEAYEQYF | TGTGCCAGCAACTACGACGGAGAGGCTTACGAGCAGTACTTC
NA | TRBJ2-1 | few | TRBV7-6 | CASSLVFGDQRNNEQFF | TGTGCCAGCAGCTTAGTTTTTGGGGACCAACGTAACAATGAGCAGTTCTTC
NA | TRBJ2-7 | few | TRBV20-1 | CSASLGGLRYEQYF | TGCAGTGCTAGCCTGGGCGGGCTCCGTTACGAGCAGTACTTC
TRBD2 | TRBJ2-3 | NA | TRBV11-2 | CASSQAPSGSSQDTQYF | TGTGCCAGCAGCCAGGCACCCAGCGGGAGCTCCCAAGATACGCAGTATTTT
NA | TRBJ2-7 | few | TRBV3-1 | CASSRSPGGPYEQYF | TGTGCCAGCAGCCGTTCCCCGGGGGGCCCTTACGAGCAGTACTTC
NA | TRBJ2-2 | many | TRBV10-3 | CAISESRVDTGELFF | TGTGCCATCAGTGAGAGCAGGGTTGACACCGGGGAGCTGTTTTTT
TRBD2 | TRBJ2-6 | few | TRBV20-1 | CSARGDSGANVLTF | TGCAGTGCCCGGGGGGACTCTGGGGCCAACGTCCTGACTTTC
TRBD1 | TRBJ2-7 | many | TRBV27 | CASSLLGGRYEQYF | TGTGCCAGCAGTTTATTAGGGGGCCGGTACGAGCAGTACTTC
TRBD2 | TRBJ2-3 | few | TRBV20-1 | CSAGSGRGSTDTQYF | TGCAGTGCCGGATCGGGGCGGGGGAGCACAGATACGCAGTATTTT
TRBD1 | TRBJ2-7 | few | TRBV7-9 | CASSLGQGQVEQYF | TGTGCCAGCAGCCTCGGACAGGGGCAGGTCGAGCAGTACTTC
NA | TRBJ1-3 | many | TRBV7-9 | CASSLAGYDGNTIYF | TGTGCCAGCAGCTTAGCAGGGTATGATGGAAACACCATATATTTT
NA | TRBJ2-1 | NA | TRBV14 | CASSQFRGVQNEQFF | TGTGCCAGCAGCCAGTTCCGGGGCGTACAAAATGAGCAGTTCTTC
NA | TRBJ1-5 | few | TRBV20-1 | CSARGRVNNQPQHF | TGCAGTGCTAGAGGCAGGGTAAATAATCAGCCCCAGCATTTT
NA | TRBJ2-7 | NA | TRBV9 | CASSVTQLDEQYF | TGTGCCAGCAGCGTGACTCAGTTGGACGAGCAGTACTTC
TRBD1 | TRBJ1-1 | NA | TRBV6-2/TRBV6-3 | CASSWPQGAAFF | TGTGCCAGCAGTTGGCCACAGGGGGCCGCTTTCTTT
TRBD1 | TRBJ2-7 | many | TRBV12-3/TRBV12-4 | CASSLMGQSNYEQYF | TGTGCCAGCAGTTTAATGGGACAGTCCAACTACGAGCAGTACTTC
NA | TRBJ1-1 | many | TRBV20-1 | CSARPTDWAFF | TGCAGTGCTAGGCCCACGGACTGGGCTTTCTTT
NA | TRBJ1-2 | few | TRBV2 | CASSRLDRWGYTF | TGTGCCAGCAGTCGACTGGACAGATGGGGCTACACCTTC
TRBD1 | TRBJ2-5 | few | TRBV20-1 | CSAERQGVKETQYF | TGCAGTGCAGAGAGACAGGGGGTAAAAGAGACCCAGTACTTC
TRBD1 | TRBJ2-7 | many | TRBV6-5 | CASSFLGGTGEGEQYF | TGTGCCAGCAGTTTCCTCGGCGGGACAGGAGAGGGGGAGCAGTACTTC